This T cell receptor beta chain is from a study of cytomegalovirus exposure and HLA in healthy donors (TCRdb year 2017). The study in broad terms: In an earlier analysis of 550 to 750 of the donors, around 290 Gb of sequence data and some 100 million unique TCR beta sequences from about 190 million T cells were reported. Around 320 gigabases of sequencing data and tens of millions of unique TCR sequences were included in an early release covering 550 to 650 HLA-typed donors. Of the roughly 400 genotyped donors, over 80% were placed in the genetic ancestry cluster associated with self-reported Caucasian donors. The study aimed to test whether signatures of past pathogen exposure could be identified by cataloging public T cell receptors. The study profiled the T cell repertoires of 550 to 700 subjects by immunosequencing and related them to cytomegalovirus serostatus. Along with the approximately 650-subject first cohort, a separate validation cohort of over a hundred different subjects was used. To predict cytomegalovirus infection status, the study brought together high-throughput TCR immunosequencing, statistical association of individual TCRs with disease status, and machine learning. To study patterns of TCR occurrence, a later analysis re-analyzed previously published TCR beta repertoires from hundreds of donors and added high-resolution HLA genotyping. Rather than using new phenotypic data, the later analysis identified candidate immune exposures from TCR beta sequences and from how often those sequences occurred across donors. An earlier analysis of 450 to 750 of the donors used high-throughput TCR beta sequencing to judge whether each TCR beta V gene segment behaved as functional or pseudogenic. Donor age, sex, ethnicity and CMV serostatus were compiled alongside the repertoire data. A later genetic analysis took genome-wide SNP genotypes for about 65% of the 666 donors and used that subset as a discovery cohort. Every repertoire in the discovery cohort had been generated on one and the same sequencing platform. HLA typing included class I and class II loci at four-digit resolution. The number of typed donors differed by locus: about 620-640 for A, B, C, DRB1 and DQB1; approximately 520 for DQA1; 606 for DPA1; and 450 to 480 for DPB1. Because of strong linkage in the cohort, five DR-DQ haplotypes were treated as single units for association and clustering. On average, around 200,000 unique TCR beta nucleotide sequences were sequenced per donor among more than 350 genotyped donors of the cohort, with 15% to 20% of those sequences being non-productive. Paper-wide results and their limitations: An association between a missense DCLRE1C variant and V-gene and J-gene trimming of TCR beta chains was found in a later genetic analysis and replicated in an independent cohort. Three of the identified cytomegalovirus-associated TCR beta chains were confirmed in vitro to be specific for cytomegalovirus antigens. In a later analysis, the rate of TCR association differed among HLA loci, with DRB1 alleles having the most associated TCRs and HLA-C alleles having the fewest. While some public TCRs were present in many individuals, most TCR sequences turned up only very rarely across donors. Assigning TCR associations to individual alleles was difficult when HLA alleles, especially DR and DQ, strongly co-occurred. Because some donors lacked HLA typing at each locus, the association tests relied only on the typed subset. A later analysis associated 16,951 TCR beta sequences with specific HLA alleles at a false discovery rate of 0.05. A cluster of highly shared sequence variants was judged likely to be a technical artifact of the sequencing pipeline. In an earlier analysis of around 600 of the donors, most TCR beta V segments were observed in productive rearrangements about 90% or about 30% of the time, broadly matching IMGT annotations. The study listed approximately 160 TCR beta chains as associated with cytomegalovirus. The cohort was sequenced for TCR beta chains only, and without alpha or paired-chain data the features that could be detected were limited. Some IMGT-functional V segments, including TRBV6-2 and TRBV6-3, could not be told apart with the 87-base-pair reads, so those segments were excluded. A further reported finding was that TCR beta sequences accurately predicted the HLA-A and HLA-B alleles for most subjects in the first cohort. The authors suggested that the approach could potentially be extended to other disease states and immunological phenotypes. Correlated functional status among segregating V segments might reflect linkage disequilibrium, but an unknown experimental factor could not be ruled out. Roughly uniform sequencing depth across donors was assumed in presence/absence analyses, although this assumption may not hold. The classifier was reported to diagnose cytomegalovirus status with high specificity and sensitivity in both the original and validation cohorts. Compared with the 666-donor mean, donors in an Asian-associated ancestry cluster had fewer N-insertions in productive TCRs, according to a later genetic analysis. In a later analysis, HLA-associated TCR beta chains showed more clonal expansion and lower generation probabilities than non-associated chains that were equally common. For the cohort, immune exposure information was limited to CMV serostatus. Because counts were too low, approximately 18 rarely observed V segments, including chromosome 9 orphons, were excluded from the earlier analysis of some 590 of the donors. Several of the top co-occurrence clusters appeared to be linked to parvovirus B19, influenza, CMV and Epstein-Barr virus, according to a later analysis. According to a later analysis, most CMV-associated TCR beta chains appeared to be HLA-restricted, and the HLA associations seemed to be driven largely by CMV exposure.

Note on this clone: Its antigen is currently not known.

The cohort consisted of 600 to 700 healthy bone marrow donors. All cohort members were sampled while nominally healthy, although unrecorded immune exposures were likely present. The donor was CMV seropositive and belonged to the group of a few hundred seropositive cohort members. A peripheral blood sample was provided by each donor, and peripheral blood mononuclear cells were used for TCR beta sequencing. Genomic DNA extraction from the blood cell samples was performed with the Qiagen DNeasy Blood Extraction Kit. Trimming leaves V shorter by 6 bases and J shorter by 7 bases, with the junction holding 7 bases beyond the gene matches. CDR1 SGHTA and CDR2 FQGNSA are derived from the germline V gene. The CDR3 measures 14 amino acids from cysteine to phenylalanine. The read is trimmed to its CDR3 DNA, 42 bases read in frame from base 1. Library generation was performed with the immunoSEQ multiplex PCR assay. For the multiplex PCR, a mixture combining 60 forward primers for TCR Vbeta segments and 13 reverse primers for TCR Jbeta segments was used. Amplification of the CDR3 region of rearranged TCR beta genes was performed with a multiplex PCR assay on genomic DNA. Amplified TCR beta libraries were sequenced as 87-base-pair reads on the Illumina HiSeq System. Per the source publication's procedure: A later analysis counted 65 million to 90 million unique TCR beta chains across the 690 or so repertoires, and 9.5 million to 11 million of these chains were shared by at least two donors. To remove PCR and sequencing errors, raw reads were error-corrected and collapsed into unique sequences using a nearest-neighbor algorithm that merged closely related sequences. V, D and J gene segments were assigned by aligning CDR3 sequences to IMGT reference sequences. For a sequence to be retained, a match of at least six nucleotides was required to both a V gene segment and a J gene segment. A rearrangement was called productive if the CDR3 had no stop codons and remained in frame with V and J, and every other rearrangement was called non-productive. Following IMGT convention, CDR3 was defined as the stretch from the second conserved V-encoded cysteine up to the conserved J-encoded phenylalanine. Sequences without an unambiguous match to a single V gene segment were excluded from the earlier analysis of several hundred of the donors. In an earlier analysis of 450 to 750 of the donors, a V segment was called functional when productive rearrangements were above 56.7%, and segregating when the standard deviation between donors exceeded 5%. A statistical classification framework was built to diagnose cytomegalovirus status from the catalog of TCR beta chain sequences. In a later analysis, V and J genes were assigned by comparing TCR nucleotide sequences against IMGT/GENE-DB human TR gene sequences. The TCRdist pipeline was used in a later analysis to assign CDR3 sequences and most-parsimonious VDJ recombination scenarios. In a later analysis, every TCR beta chain was defined by the combination of its CDR3 amino acid sequence and its V-gene family, and reads without a unique V-gene family were dropped. As a way to deal with suspected cross-contamination and a sequencing artifact, a later analysis dropped approximately 570 nucleotide sequences that were highly shared and had low generation probability. A later analysis calculated a clonal expansion index for each public chain from normalized within-repertoire ranks of inferred template counts. A later analysis computed generation probabilities with a VDJ recombination model fitted to out-of-frame rearrangements, and checked the results against IGoR. A later analysis scored TCR-TCR, TCR-HLA and TCR-CMV co-occurrence with hypergeometric tests, applying a repertoire-size bias correction to TCR pairs. In a later analysis, false discovery rates were estimated by permuting HLA or CMV assignments 20 times. In a later analysis, co-occurring TCRs were grouped with DBSCAN, and TCRdist sequence similarity was added when clustering was performed within HLA-allele-positive subsets. Repertoires with fewer than 30,000 or more than 120,000 public chains were left out of co-occurrence clustering, as were five repertoires with anomalous nucleotide sharing. This is the immuneACCESS table as TCRdb keeps it, with only in-frame sequences that have V and J called. A part of the clones is gone; compared with another copy, unresolved V genes explain less than half, and the rest is unexplained. Clonal size and the V and J genes are those of that table, whereas D and trimming came from the DNA. The table for this sample shows fewer than 85,000 clones. In total, the top ten clones hold about 4.5% of the sample.

The clonotype comes from a woman in her thirties or forties in good health and CMV-seropositive. This chain joins TRBV7-2 to TRBJ1-2; TRBD1 lines up with 11 middle nucleotides. The source material was PBMCs. The nucleotide sequence reads as follows: TGTGCCAGCAGACAAGCCGGGACAGGGGGTGGCTACACCTTC. Its protein is CASRQAGTGGGYTF.